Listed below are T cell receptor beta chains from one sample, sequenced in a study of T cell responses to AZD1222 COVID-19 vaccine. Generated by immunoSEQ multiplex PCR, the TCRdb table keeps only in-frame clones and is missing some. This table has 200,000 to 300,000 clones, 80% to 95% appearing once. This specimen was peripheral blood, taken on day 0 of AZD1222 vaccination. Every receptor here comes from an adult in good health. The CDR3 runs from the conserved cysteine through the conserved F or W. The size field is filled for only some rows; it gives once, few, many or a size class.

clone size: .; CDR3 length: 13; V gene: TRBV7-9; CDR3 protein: CASSPRPNTEAFF
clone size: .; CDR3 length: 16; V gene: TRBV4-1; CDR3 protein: CASSQGLARAGYEQYF
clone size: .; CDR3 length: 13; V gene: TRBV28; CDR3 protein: CASSFGGNYGYTF
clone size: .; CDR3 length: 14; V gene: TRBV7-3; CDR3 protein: CASSRDRTGETQYF
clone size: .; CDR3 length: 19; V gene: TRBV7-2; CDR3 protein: CASSPGTSVYRWFTGELFF
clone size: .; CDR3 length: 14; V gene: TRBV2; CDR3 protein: CASSLGVGNQPQHF
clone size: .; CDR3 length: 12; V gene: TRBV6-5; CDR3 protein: CASSYGGEGLHF
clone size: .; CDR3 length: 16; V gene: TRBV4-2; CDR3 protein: CASSRDGSGLNYGYTF
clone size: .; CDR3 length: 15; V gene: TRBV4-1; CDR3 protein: CASSQAAGGNQPQHF
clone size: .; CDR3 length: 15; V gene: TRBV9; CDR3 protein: CASSAQGLTGTEAFF
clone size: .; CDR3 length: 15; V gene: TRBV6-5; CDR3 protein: CASRAGGVVHTEAFF
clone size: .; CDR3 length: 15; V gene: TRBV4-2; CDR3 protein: CASSRSRGLGETQYF
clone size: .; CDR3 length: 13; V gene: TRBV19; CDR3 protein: CASSMAGYGEQYF
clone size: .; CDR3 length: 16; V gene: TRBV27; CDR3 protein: CASSLPAGTSRNEQFF
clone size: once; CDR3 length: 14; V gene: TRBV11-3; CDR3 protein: CASSSGQGNTEAFF
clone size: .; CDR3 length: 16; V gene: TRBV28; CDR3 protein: CASRQPGTPLSYEQYF
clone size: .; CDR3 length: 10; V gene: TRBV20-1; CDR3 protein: CSALDTEAFF
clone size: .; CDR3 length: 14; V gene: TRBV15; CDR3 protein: CATSRERNTGELFF
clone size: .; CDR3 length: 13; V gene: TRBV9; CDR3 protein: CASSVGSGTEAFF
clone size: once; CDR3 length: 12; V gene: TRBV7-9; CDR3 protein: CASVRSGREQYF
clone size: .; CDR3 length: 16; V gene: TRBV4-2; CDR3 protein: CASSQGFGQGNSPLHF
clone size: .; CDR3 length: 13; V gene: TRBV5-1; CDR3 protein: CASSLWEQETQYF
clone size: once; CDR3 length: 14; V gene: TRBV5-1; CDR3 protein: CASSQDTFTGELFF
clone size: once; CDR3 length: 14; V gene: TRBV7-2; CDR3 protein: CASSLPAWKNIQYF
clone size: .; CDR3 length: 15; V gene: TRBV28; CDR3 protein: CASRHVWDLNQPQHF
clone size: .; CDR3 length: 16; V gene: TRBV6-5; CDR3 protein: CASSYSNSNRGYGYTF
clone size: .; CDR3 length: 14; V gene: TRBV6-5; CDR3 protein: CASSRPGPSQPQHF
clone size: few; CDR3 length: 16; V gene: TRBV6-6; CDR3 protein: CASSPMGRGGLYEQYF
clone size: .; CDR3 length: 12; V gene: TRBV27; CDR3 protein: CASSSTRNEQFF
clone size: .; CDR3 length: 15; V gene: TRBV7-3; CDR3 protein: CASSRGGGTPYEQYF